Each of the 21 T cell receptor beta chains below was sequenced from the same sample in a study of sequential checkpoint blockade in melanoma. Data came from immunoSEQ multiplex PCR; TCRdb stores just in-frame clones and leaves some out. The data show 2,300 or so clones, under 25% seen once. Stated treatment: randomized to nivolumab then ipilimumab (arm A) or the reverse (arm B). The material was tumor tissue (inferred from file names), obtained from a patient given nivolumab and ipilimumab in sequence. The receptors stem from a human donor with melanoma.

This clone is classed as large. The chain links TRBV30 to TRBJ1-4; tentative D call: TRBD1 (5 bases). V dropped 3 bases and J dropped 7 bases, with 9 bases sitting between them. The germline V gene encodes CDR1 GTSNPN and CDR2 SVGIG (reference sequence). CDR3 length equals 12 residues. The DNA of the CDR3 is TGTGCCTGGAGGGGACTTGGTGAAAAACTGTTTTTT. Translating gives CAWRGLGEKLFF.

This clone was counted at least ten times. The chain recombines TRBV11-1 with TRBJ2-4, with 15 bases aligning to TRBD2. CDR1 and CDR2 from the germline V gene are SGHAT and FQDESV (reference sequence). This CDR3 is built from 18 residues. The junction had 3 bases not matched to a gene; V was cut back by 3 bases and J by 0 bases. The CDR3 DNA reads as TGTGCCAGCAGCTTCCCGGGACTAGCGGGGGGAGCCAAAAACATTCAGTACTTC. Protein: CASSFPGLAGGAKNIQYF.

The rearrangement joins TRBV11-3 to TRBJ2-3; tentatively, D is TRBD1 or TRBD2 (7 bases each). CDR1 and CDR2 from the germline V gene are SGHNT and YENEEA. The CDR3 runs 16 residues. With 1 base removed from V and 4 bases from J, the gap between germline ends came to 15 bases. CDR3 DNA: TGTGCCAGCAGCTTAGGAGGGGGAGGGGGCGCAGATACGCAGTATTTT. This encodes CASSLGGGGGADTQYF.

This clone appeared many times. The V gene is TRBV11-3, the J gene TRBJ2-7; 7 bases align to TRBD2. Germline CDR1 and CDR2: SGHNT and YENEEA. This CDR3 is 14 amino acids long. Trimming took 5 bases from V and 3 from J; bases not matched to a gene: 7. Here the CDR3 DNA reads TGTGCCAGCAGCAACCAGCGGGGTTACTACGAGCAGTACGTC. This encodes CASSNQRGYYEQYV.

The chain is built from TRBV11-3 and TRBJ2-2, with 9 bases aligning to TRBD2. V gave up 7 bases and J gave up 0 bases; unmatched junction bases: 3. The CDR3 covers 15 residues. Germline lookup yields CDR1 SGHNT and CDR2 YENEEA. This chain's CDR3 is CASTEREANTGELFF. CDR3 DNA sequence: TGTGCCAGCACGGAGCGGGAGGCGAACACCGGGGAGCTGTTTTTT.

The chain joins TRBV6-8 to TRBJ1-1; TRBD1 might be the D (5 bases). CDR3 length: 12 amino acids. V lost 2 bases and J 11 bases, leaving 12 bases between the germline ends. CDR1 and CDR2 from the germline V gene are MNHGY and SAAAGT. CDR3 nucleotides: TGTGCCAGCAGTTACGGGGCGGTTCTGGCTTTCTTT. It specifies CASSYGAVLAFF.

Written as DNA, the CDR3 is TGTGCCAGCAGTTACCTCACCGGGACAGGGGGCCTGAACACTGAAGCTTTCTTT. This encodes CASSYLTGTGGLNTEAFF. V is TRBV6-8 and J is TRBJ1-1; the match to TRBD1 covers 12 bases. Germline lookup yields CDR1 MNHGY and CDR2 SAAAGT. The CDR3 totals 18 residues. Trimming at V came to 2 bases and at J to 0 bases, leaving 7 bases not matched to a gene.

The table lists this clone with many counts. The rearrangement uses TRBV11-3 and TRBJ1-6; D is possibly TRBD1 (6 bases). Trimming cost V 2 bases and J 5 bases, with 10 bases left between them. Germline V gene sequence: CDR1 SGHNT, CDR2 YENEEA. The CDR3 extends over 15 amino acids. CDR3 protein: CASSLKGGNNSPLHF. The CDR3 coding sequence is TGTGCCAGCAGCTTAAAGGGGGGTAATAATTCACCCCTCCACTTT.

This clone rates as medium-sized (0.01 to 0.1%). The CDR3 DNA reads as TGTGCCAGCAGTTACATGGGGGGCCTCAATCAGCCCCAGCATTTT. Translation: CASSYMGGLNQPQHF. This chain connects TRBV6-8 to TRBJ1-5; perhaps TRBD1 as D (6 bases). This CDR3 comprises 15 residues. In germline, CDR1 is MNHGY, CDR2 SAAAGT. V dropped 2 bases and J dropped 3 bases, with 11 bases sitting between them.

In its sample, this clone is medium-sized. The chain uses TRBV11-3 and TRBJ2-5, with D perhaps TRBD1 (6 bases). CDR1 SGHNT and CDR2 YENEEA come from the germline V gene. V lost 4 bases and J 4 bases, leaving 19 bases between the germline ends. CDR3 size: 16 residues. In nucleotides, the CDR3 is TGTGCCAGCAGCTCCCAGGCGGACAGCCCAGGAGAGACCCAGTACTTC. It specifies CASSSQADSPGETQYF.

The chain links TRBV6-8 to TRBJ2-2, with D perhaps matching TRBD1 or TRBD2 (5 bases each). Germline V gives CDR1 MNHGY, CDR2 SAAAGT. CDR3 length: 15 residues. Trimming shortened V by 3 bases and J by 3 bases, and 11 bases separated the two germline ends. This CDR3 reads CASSYVGDDTGELFF. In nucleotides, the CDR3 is TGTGCCAGCAGTTATGTCGGGGACGACACCGGGGAGCTGTTTTTT.

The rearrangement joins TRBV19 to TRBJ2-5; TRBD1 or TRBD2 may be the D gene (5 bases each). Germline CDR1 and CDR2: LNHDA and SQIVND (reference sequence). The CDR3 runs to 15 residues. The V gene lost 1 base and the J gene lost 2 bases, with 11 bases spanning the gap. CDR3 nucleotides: TGTGCCAGTAGTATAGTCGGGACCGCGCAAGAGACCCAGTACTTC. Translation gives CASSIVGTAQETQYF. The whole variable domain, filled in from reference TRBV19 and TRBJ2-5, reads DGGITQSPKYLFRKEGQNVTLSCEQNLNHDAMYWYRQDPGQGLRLIYYSQIVNDFQKGDIAEGYSVSREKKESFPLTVTSAQKNPTAFYLCASSIVGTAQETQYFGPGTRLLVL.

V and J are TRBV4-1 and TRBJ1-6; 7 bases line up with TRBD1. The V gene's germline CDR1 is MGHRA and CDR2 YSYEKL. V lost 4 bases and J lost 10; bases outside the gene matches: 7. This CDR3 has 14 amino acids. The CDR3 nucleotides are TGCGCCAGCAGCCTGGGACAGATCCGATCACCCCTCCACTTT. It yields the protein CASSLGQIRSPLHF.

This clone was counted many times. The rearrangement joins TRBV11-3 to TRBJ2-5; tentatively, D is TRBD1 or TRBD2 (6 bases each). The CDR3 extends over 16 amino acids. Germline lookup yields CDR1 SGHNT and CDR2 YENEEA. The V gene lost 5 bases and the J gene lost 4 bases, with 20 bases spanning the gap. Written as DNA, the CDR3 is TGTGCCAGCAGCCTGATGGAGGGACAAGGCGGAGAGACCCAGTACTTC. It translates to CASSLMEGQGGETQYF.

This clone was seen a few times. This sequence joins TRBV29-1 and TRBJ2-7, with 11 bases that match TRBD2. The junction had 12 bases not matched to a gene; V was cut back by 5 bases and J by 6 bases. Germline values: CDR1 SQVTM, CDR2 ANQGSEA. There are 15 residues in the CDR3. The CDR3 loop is CSVYSSGRWKSEQYF. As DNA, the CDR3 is TGCAGCGTTTACTCTAGCGGGAGGTGGAAATCCGAGCAGTACTTC.

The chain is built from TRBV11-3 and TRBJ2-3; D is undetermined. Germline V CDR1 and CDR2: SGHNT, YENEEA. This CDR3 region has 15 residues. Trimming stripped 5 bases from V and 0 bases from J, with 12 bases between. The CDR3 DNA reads TGTGCCAGCAGCCAAACGGGCCTTAGCACAGATACGCAGTATTTT. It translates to CASSQTGLSTDTQYF.

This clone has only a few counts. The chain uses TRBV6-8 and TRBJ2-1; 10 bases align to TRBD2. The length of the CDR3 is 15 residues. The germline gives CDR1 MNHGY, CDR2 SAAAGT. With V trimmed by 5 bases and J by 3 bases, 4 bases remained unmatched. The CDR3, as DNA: TGTGCCAGCAGTGCGAGCGGGGGGGACTACAATGAGCAGTTCTTC. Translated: CASSASGGDYNEQFF.

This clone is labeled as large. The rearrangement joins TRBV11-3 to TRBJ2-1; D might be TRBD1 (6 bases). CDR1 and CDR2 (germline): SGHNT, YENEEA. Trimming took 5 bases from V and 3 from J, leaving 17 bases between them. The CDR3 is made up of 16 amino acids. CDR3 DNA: TGTGCCAGCAGCCAAGGACAGCTGTACCTCTACAATGAGCAGTTCTTC. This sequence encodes CASSQGQLYLYNEQFF. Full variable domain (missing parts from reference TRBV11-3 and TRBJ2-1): EAGVVQSPRYKIIEKKQPVAFWCNPISGHNTLYWYLQNLGQGPELLIRYENEEAVDDSQLPKDRFSAERLKGVDSTLKIQPAELGDSAVYLCASSQGQLYLYNEQFFGPGTRLTVL.

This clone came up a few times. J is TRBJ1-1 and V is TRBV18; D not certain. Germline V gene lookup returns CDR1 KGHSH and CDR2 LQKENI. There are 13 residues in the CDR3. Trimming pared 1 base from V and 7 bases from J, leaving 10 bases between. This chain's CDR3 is CASSPRGGLEAFF. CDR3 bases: TGTGCCAGCTCACCACGCGGAGGACTTGAAGCTTTCTTT.

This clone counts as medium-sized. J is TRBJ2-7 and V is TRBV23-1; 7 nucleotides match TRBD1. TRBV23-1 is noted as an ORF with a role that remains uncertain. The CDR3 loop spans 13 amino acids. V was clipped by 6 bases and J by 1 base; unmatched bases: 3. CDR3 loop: CASSTGQSYEQYF. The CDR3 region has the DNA TGCGCCAGCAGCACGGGACAGTCCTACGAGCAGTACTTC.

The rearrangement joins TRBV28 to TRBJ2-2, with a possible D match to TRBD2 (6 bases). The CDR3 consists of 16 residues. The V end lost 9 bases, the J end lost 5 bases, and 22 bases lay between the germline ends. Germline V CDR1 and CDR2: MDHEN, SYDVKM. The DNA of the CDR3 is TGTGCCAGTCAGCATAGCGGAGGAGGCCGGACCGGGGAGCTGTTTTTT. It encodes CASQHSGGGRTGELFF.